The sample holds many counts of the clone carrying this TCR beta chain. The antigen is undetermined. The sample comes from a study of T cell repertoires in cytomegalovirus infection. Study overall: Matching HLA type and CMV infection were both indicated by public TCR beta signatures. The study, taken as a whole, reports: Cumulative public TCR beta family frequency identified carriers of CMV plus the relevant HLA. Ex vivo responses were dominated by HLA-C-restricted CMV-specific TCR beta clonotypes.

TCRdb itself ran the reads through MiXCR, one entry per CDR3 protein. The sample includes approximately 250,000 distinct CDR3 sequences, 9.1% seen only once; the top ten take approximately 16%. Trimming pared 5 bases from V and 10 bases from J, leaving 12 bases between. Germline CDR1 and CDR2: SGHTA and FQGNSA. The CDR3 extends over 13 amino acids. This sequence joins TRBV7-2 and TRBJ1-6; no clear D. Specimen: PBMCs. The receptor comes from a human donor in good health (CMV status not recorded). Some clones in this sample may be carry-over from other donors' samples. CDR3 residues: CASSLGPLSPLHF. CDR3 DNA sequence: TGTGCCAGCAGCCTGGGTCCTTTGTCACCCCTCCACTTT.